This TCR beta chain was recorded in a study of technical replicates of blood from a few donors. With 4 bases clipped from V and 7 bases from J, the junction kept 5 bases outside the gene matches. Germline V gene data show CDR1 as MRHNA and CDR2 as SNTAGT. This CDR3 is 14 amino acids long. Profiling relied on immunoSEQ multiplex PCR, and the TCRdb table lists in-frame clones only, not all of them. The sample has roughly 80,000 clones; around 93% are singletons. Sequencing used T cells isolated from PBMCs. The TCR sequence derives from a human donor in good health. The chain employs TRBV6-4 and TRBJ2-1; 9 bases line up with TRBD2. CDR3 amino acids: CASSVAGGPNEQFF. CDR3 nucleotides: TGTGCCAGCAGTGTTGCGGGAGGGCCGAATGAGCAGTTCTTC.